The 5 T cell receptor beta chains given below trace back to one sample, sequenced in a study of esophageal squamous cell carcinoma under preoperative chemotherapy. TCRdb ran MiXCR on the PCR reads and lists one entry per CDR3 protein. The profile covers some 30,000 distinct CDR3 sequences, with 52% appearing a single time and about 23% taken by the ten largest. Time point noted: after preoperative PTX-NDP chemotherapy. The sample was gathered from a patient given preoperative chemotherapy. These receptors came from a human donor with esophageal squamous cell carcinoma. The donor label of this sample is uncertain.

As for this clonotype: The germline gene is not matched at one end of the junction; a read error may be the cause. The CDR3 DNA reads TGTGCGAGCAGTCCGGGACGTGACCACGATACCCAGTACTTT. Its protein product is CASSPGRDHDTQYF. The chain uses TRBV6-1 and TRBJ2-3; D possibly matches TRBD1 or TRBD2 (5 bases each). CDR1 and CDR2 from the germline V gene are MNHNS and SASEGT. The CDR3 extends over 14 amino acids.

The sample holds many counts of this clonotype. The V call is TRBV10-3, the J call TRBJ2-1; tentative D call: TRBD2 (6 bases). This CDR3 is 18 amino acids long. CDR1 ENHRY and CDR2 SYGVKD come from the germline V gene. V was pared by 2 bases and J by 0 bases, with 17 bases between. Here the CDR3 reads CAISEELSGGDSYNEQFF. CDR3 nucleotide sequence: TGTGCCATCAGTGAGGAACTTAGCGGAGGCGACTCCTACAATGAGCAGTTCTTC.

In this sample, this clonotype turned up many times. This chain uses TRBV4-1 with TRBJ2-7; the match to TRBD2 covers 7 bases. CDR1 and CDR2 from the germline V gene are MGHRA and YSYEKL. V gave up 0 bases and J gave up 0 bases; unmatched junction bases: 5. The CDR3 runs 16 residues. In DNA form, the CDR3 reads TGCGCCAGCAGCCAAGATTACCCGGGGGGCTCCTACGAGCAGTACTTC. Encoded protein: CASSQDYPGGSYEQYF.

Regarding this clonotype: One end of the junction varies from germline; a read error may be responsible. The chain employs TRBV7-6 and TRBJ2-4, with D possibly TRBD2 on 6 matching bases. This CDR3 contains 14 residues. The germline V gene has CDR1 SGHVS and CDR2 FNYEAQ. The CDR3 nucleotides are TGTCGCGGCACGGGGCGGGGAGCCAAAAACACGCAGTACTTT. Its protein product is CRGTGRGAKNTQYF.

This clonotype was counted only a few times. The chain carries TRBV4-3 and TRBJ2-5, with 7 bases matching TRBD1. The CDR3 length is 15 residues. Trimming at V came to 1 base and at J to 1 base, leaving 3 bases not matched to a gene. Germline values: CDR1 LGHNA, CDR2 YSLEER. The CDR3 spells CASSQGDRAQETQYF. Written as DNA, the CDR3 is TGCGCCAGCAGCCAAGGAGACAGGGCCCAAGAGACCCAGTACTTC.